This entry features one TCR beta chain sequence. What it recognizes is unknown. This CDR3 is also generated by other DNA sequences in the sample. The study drew all its donors from Caucasian adults living in Nashville, Tennessee. This CDR3 region has 14 residues. V was trimmed by 6 bases and J by 0 bases, leaving 12 bases between them. Germline lookup yields CDR1 MNHEY and CDR2 SVGAGI. Using immunoSEQ multiplex PCR, the repertoire was profiled, and TCRdb retains in-frame clones only, with some absent. The sample includes some 630,000 clones, approximately 79% of them seen just once. This specimen comes from a study of shared clonotypes between healthy human individuals. Findings of the study overall: Sequencing depth was expected to influence donor clonotype sharing.

The sequence came from a woman aged 30 to 39 in good health. The V and J genes are TRBV6-5 and TRBJ2-7; D is possibly TRBD2 (5 bases). The source material was memory CD4+ T cells sorted from blood. As for subset: CD45RA-negative fraction. As DNA, the CDR3 is TGTGCCAGCAGGAGGGATTTTAGCTCCTACGAGCAGTACTTC. The encoded protein is CASRRDFSSYEQYF.